Shown below are 8 T cell receptor beta chains from a single sample sequenced in a study of control samples from healthy donors and cancer patients (dated by TCRdb to 2018 to 2020). Libraries were built with the immunoSEQ multiplex PCR assay. TCRdb's version of the immuneACCESS table is confined to in-frame rearrangements and falls short of the full clone set. An unresolved V gene accounts for under half of the shortfall where checked; the remainder is of unknown origin. The sample table holds about 180,000 clones, of which 75% to 95% were seen once. The ten top clones hold around 2% of the sample. Sample: blood. All receptors come from a woman in her thirties or forties in good health.

The genes are TRBV3-1 (or the pseudogene TRBV3-2) and TRBJ1-4, with 7 nucleotides matching TRBD1. The germline V gene has CDR1 LGHDT and CDR2 YNNKEL (reference sequence). V dropped 6 bases and J dropped 7; count of bases not matched to a gene: 8. This CDR3 is 14 amino acids long. The CDR3 bases are TGTGCCAGCAGGCTGGCAGGGGGAGGTGAAAAACTGTTTTTT. Amino acids: CASRLAGGGEKLFF.

CDR3 protein: CAIRDRDSSGNTIYF. Written as DNA, the CDR3 is TGTGCCATCAGGGACAGGGACAGCTCTGGAAACACCATATATTTT. This sequence joins TRBV10-3 and TRBJ1-3; TRBD1 matches 8 bases. The CDR3 length is 15 residues. Per the germline V gene, CDR1 is ENHRY and CDR2 is SYGVKD. V shed 6 bases and J 0 bases; nucleotides not matched to a gene: 4.

The chain is built from TRBV5-1 and TRBJ2-3; 8 positions agree with TRBD2. Germline-derived CDR1 and CDR2 are SGHRS and YFSETQ. Losses at the gene ends were 4 bases for V and 2 bases for J; bases not matched to a gene: 6. This CDR3 region has 15 residues. CDR3 nucleotide sequence: TGCGCCAGCAGCCAAGCGGGGGACCCCACAGATACGCAGTATTTT. It specifies CASSQAGDPTDTQYF.

V is TRBV7-2 and J is TRBJ2-1; 12 positions agree with TRBD1. The trim removed 5 bases at V and 9 bases at J, leaving 8 bases unmatched. Germline loops: CDR1 SGHTA, CDR2 FQGNSA. The length of the CDR3 is 15 residues. DNA of the CDR3: TGTGCCAGCAGCCTGGGACAGGGGGCTATAAGTGAGCAGTTCTTC. It is translated as CASSLGQGAISEQFF.

The V and J genes are TRBV12-3 or TRBV12-4 and TRBJ1-2, with TRBD1 matching 9 bases. J lost 8 bases, V lost 6 bases, and 7 bases had no gene match. The CDR3 consists of 13 residues. The CDR3 nucleotides read TGTGCCAGCAGCCGGACAGGGGTTGGAGGCTACACCTTC. Protein product: CASSRTGVGGYTF.

This chain links TRBV4-1 with TRBJ2-7; the D gene could be TRBD1 or TRBD2 (6 bases each). The CDR3 runs 15 residues. The V and J ends lost 0 bases and 2 bases respectively, with 11 bases between them. The germline V gene encodes CDR1 MGHRA and CDR2 YSYEKL. In DNA form, the CDR3 reads TGCGCCAGCAGCCAAGACGGAGGGGGGACCTACGAGCAGTACTTC. It codes for CASSQDGGGTYEQYF.

A single count supports this clone. The CDR3 DNA sequence: TGTGCCAGCAGCACGCGGGGACTTCCCTACGAGCAGTACTTC. Amino acids: CASSTRGLPYEQYF. The rearrangement joins TRBV7-9 to TRBJ2-7, with a tentative D call TRBD2 (6 bases). Germline V lookup: CDR1 SEHNR, CDR2 FQNEAQ (reference sequence). The V end lost 5 bases, the J end lost 2 bases, and 13 bases lay between the germline ends. The CDR3 totals 14 residues.

This chain uses TRBV7-6 with TRBJ2-2; 8 bases align to TRBD2. In germline, CDR1 is SGHVS, CDR2 FNYEAQ. The CDR3 is 16 amino acids. The ends lost 3 bases at V and 0 bases at J; junction bases unmatched: 3. The CDR3 sequence is CASSLAGGTNTGELFF. The DNA of the CDR3 is TGTGCCAGCAGCTTGGCGGGGGGAACGAACACCGGGGAGCTGTTTTTT. Full variable domain (rest looked up from reference TRBV7-6 and TRBJ2-2): GAGVSQSPRYKVTKRGQDVALRCDPISGHVSLYWYRQALGQGPEFLTYFNYEAQQDKSGLPNDRFSAERPEGSISTLTIQRTEQRDSAMYRCASSLAGGTNTGELFFGEGSRLTVL.